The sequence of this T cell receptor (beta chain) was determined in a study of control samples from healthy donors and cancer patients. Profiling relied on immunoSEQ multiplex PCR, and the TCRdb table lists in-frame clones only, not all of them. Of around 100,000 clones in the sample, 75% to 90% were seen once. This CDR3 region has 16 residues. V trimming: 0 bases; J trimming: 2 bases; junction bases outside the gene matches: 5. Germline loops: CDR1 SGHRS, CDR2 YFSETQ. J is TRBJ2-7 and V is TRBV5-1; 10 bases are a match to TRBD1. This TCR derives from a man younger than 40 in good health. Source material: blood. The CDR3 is CASSLGGTGATYEQYF. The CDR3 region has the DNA TGCGCCAGCAGCTTGGGCGGGACAGGGGCCACCTACGAGCAGTACTTC.